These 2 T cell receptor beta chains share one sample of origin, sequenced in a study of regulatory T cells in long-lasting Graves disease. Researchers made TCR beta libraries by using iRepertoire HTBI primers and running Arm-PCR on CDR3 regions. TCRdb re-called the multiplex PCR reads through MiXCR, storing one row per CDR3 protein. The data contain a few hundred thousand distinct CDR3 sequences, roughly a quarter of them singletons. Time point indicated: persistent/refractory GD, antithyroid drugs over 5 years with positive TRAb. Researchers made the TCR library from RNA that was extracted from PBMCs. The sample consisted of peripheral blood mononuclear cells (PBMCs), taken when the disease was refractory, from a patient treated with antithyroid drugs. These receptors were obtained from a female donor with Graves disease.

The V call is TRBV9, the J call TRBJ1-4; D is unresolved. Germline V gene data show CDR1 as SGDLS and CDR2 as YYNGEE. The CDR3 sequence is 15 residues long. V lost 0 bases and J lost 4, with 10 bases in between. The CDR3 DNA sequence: TGTGCCAGCAGCGTAGCGTTTTCCGATAATGAAAAACTGTTTTTT. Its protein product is CASSVAFSDNEKLFF.

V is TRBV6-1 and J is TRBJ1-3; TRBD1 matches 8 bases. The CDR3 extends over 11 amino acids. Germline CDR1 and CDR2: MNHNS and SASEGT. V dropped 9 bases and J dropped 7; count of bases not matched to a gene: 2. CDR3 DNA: TGTGCCAGTTACAGGGGGAACACCATATATTTT. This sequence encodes CASYRGNTIYF.